This T cell receptor beta chain was sequenced in a study of cytomegalovirus exposure and HLA in healthy donors. Study conclusions and caveats: Previously analyzed data showed that most TCR beta V segments were productive at a frequency of about 87% or about 30%.

The trim removed 3 bases at V and 8 bases at J, leaving 9 bases unmatched. Per germline, CDR1 MDHEN and CDR2 SYDVKM. The CDR3 totals 15 residues. The PCR had 60 Vbeta and 13 Jbeta primers. Libraries were prepared by immunoSEQ multiplex PCR; TCRdb keeps only in-frame clonotypes and omits some of them. Of about 130,000 clones listed, roughly four fifths are singletons. Comments on this clone: Its antigen is still unknown.

This TCR derives from a middle-aged woman in good health and CMV-seropositive. The chain uses TRBV28 and TRBJ2-1; 8 bases agree with TRBD1. Sequencing was done on a sample of PBMCs. CDR3 region: CASSFGSGGSDEQFF. CDR3 DNA sequence: TGTGCCAGCAGTTTCGGGTCAGGGGGCTCGGATGAGCAGTTCTTC.